Described below is a single T cell receptor beta chain sequence and its context. The CDR3 has 13 amino acids. The V end lost 3 bases, the J end lost 7 bases, and 12 bases lay between the germline ends. CDR1 and CDR2 (germline): LNHDA, SQIVND (reference sequence). The data were taken from a study of T cell changes during pregnancy in multiple sclerosis. Data came from immunoSEQ multiplex PCR; TCRdb stores just in-frame clones and leaves some out. Among some 54,000 clones listed, 93% were seen once. The clonotype originates from a female donor with multiple sclerosis, enrolled in a pregnancy study. This material consisted of peripheral blood, taken after pregnancy. The chain has TRBV19 and TRBJ1-1; no definite D call. The CDR3 DNA sequence: TGTGCCAGTAGTATGGCCTCCGGGGTTGAAGCTTTCTTT. The encoded protein is CASSMASGVEAFF.